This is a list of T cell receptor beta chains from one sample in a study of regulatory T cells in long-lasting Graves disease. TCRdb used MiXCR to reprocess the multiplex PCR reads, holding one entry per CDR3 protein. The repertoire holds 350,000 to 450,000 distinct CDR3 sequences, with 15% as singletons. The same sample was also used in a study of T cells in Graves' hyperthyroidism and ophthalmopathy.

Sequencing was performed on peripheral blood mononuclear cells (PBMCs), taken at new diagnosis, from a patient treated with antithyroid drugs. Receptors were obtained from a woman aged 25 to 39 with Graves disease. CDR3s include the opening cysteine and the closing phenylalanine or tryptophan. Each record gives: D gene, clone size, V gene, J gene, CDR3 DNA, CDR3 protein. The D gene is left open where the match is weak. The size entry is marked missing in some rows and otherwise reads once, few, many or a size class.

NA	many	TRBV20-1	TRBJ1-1	TGCAGTGCTAGGCCCGGGACACCCGAGGTGGGCACTGAAGCTTTCTTT	CSARPGTPEVGTEAFF
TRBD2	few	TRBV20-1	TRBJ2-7	TGCAGTGCTAGAGAAGCGGGATACTACGAGCAGTACTTC	CSAREAGYYEQYF
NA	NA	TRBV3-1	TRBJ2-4	TGTGCCAGCAGCCTCCTTCCCAGGTTAAACATTCAGTACTTC	CASSLLPRLNIQYF
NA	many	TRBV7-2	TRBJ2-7	TGTGCCAGCAGCTTAGCAGCGGCCAGGGCTTACGAGCAGTACTTC	CASSLAAARAYEQYF
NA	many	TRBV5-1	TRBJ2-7	TGCGCCAGCAGCTTCCAGGACCCCACCTACGAGCAGTACTTC	CASSFQDPTYEQYF
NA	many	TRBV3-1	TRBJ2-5	TGTGCCAGCAGTCCTCTGGTCAACCAACAAGAGACCCAGTACTTC	CASSPLVNQQETQYF
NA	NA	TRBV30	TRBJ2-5	TGTGCCTGGAGCGACGGGGGCCAAGGGGAGACCCAGTACTTC	CAWSDGGQGETQYF
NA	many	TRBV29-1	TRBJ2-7	TGCAGCGTTGAAAGTTGGGGTCAGGGGATATCCTACGAGCAGTACTTC	CSVESWGQGISYEQYF
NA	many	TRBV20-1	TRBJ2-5	TGCAGTGCTAGAGATCCTCGGACGTTATCGTACCAAGAGACCCAGTACTTC	CSARDPRTLSYQETQYF
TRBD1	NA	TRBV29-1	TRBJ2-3	TGCAGCGTGAACAGGGGGACAGATACGCAGTATTTT	CSVNRGTDTQYF
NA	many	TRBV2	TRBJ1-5	TGTGCCAGCAGCCCGGACACCGGGAATCAGCCCCAGCATTTT	CASSPDTGNQPQHF
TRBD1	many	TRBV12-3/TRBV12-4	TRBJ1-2	TGTGCCAGCAGTACACAGGGGGCGGAGGGGTATAACTATGGCTACACCTTC	CASSTQGAEGYNYGYTF
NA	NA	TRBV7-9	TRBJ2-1	TGTGCCAGCAGCTTAGCTACCATCCTGACAGTATCCCATGAGCAGTTCTTC	CASSLATILTVSHEQFF
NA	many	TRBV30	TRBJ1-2	TGTGCCTGGAGTGTACAGCCCTCAGGGGTGCGGGGCTACACCTTC	CAWSVQPSGVRGYTF
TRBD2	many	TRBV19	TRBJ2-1	TGTGCCAGTAGTTTCCGAGGACTAGCGGGAAACAATGAGCAGTTCTTC	CASSFRGLAGNNEQFF
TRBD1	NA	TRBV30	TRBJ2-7	TGTGCCTGCAACCGGGACAGTTCCTACGAGCAGTGCTTC	CACNRDSSYEQCF
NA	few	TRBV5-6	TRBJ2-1	TGTGCCAGCAGCTTACCTACCCAGGGGTTCAATGAGCAGTTCTTC	CASSLPTQGFNEQFF
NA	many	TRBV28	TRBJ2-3	TGTGCCAGCAGTCTCCAGGAATTTAGCACAGATACGCAGTATTTT	CASSLQEFSTDTQYF
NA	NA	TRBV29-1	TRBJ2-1	TGCAGCGTTGTTAGGCGAAGGCCCGGGAGTCCCTACAATCCCTACAATGAGCAGTTCTTC	CSVVRRRPGSPYNPYNEQFF
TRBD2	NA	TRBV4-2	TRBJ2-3	TGTGCCAGCAGCCAAGGACTAGCTGGGGATACGCAGTATTTT	CASSQGLAGDTQYF
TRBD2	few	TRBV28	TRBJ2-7	TGTGCCAGCAGTCGTGGACTAGGCTACTCCTACGAGCAGTACTTC	CASSRGLGYSYEQYF
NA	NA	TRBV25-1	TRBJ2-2	TGTGCCAGCAGTGAATGGGCCCTCGGTTCCGGGGAGCTGTTTTTT	CASSEWALGSGELFF
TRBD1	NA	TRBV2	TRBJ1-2	TGTGCCAGCAACTACCCCCTAGACAGGGGCGCCTATGGCTACACCTTC	CASNYPLDRGAYGYTF
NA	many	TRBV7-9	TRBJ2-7	TGTGCCAGCAGCCAACCTACCGCCAGGGTTAAGGAGCAGTACTTC	CASSQPTARVKEQYF
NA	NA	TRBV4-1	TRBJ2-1	TGCGCCAGCAGCCAAGGAGTGGATGAGCAGTTCTTC	CASSQGVDEQFF
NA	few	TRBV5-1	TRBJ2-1	TGCGCCAGCAGCTTGGAGGCGACAAGCAATGAGCAGTTCTTC	CASSLEATSNEQFF
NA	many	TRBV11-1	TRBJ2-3	TGTGCCAGCAGCTTGAGAGCCGGTGGGGACACAGATACGCAGTATTTT	CASSLRAGGDTDTQYF
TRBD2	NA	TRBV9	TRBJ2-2	TGTGCCAGCAGCACTGCGGCGGGGCGGGAGGGCCGCACCGGGGAGCTGTTTTTT	CASSTAAGREGRTGELFF
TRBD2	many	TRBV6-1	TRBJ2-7	TGTGCCAGCAGCCCCTTAGCGGGAGCTGGCTACGAGCAGTACTTC	CASSPLAGAGYEQYF
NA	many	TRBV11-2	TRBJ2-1	TGTGCCAGCAGCAAGGGACTGACCTCCTACAATGAGCAGTTCTTC	CASSKGLTSYNEQFF
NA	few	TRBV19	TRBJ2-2	TGTGCCAGTAGCCTCCCAGGGCCCCCGGTTGGGGAGCTGTTTTTT	CASSLPGPPVGELFF
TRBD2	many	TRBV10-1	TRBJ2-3	TGCGCCAGCCAGCGGGAGAGGACAGATACGCAGTATTTT	CASQRERTDTQYF
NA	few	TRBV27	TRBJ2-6	TGTGCCAGCAGTCAGGGACTCTCTGGGGCCAACGTCCTGACTTTC	CASSQGLSGANVLTF
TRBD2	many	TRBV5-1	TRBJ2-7	TGCGCCAGCCACCGTAGCGGGAGAGGGGACGAGCAGTACTTC	CASHRSGRGDEQYF
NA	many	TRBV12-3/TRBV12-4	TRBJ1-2	TGTGCCAGCAGTTTCGGGGATAGGTATGGCTACACCTTC	CASSFGDRYGYTF
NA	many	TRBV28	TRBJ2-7	TGTGCCAGCAGTTTAATAGGCAGCTACGAGCAGTACTTC	CASSLIGSYEQYF
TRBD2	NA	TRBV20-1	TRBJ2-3	TGCAGTGCTCTCACTAGCGGGCGCGGCACAGATACGCAGTATTTT	CSALTSGRGTDTQYF
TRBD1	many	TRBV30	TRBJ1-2	TGTGCCTGCCGGGACAGGGCAAACTATGGCTACACCTTC	CACRDRANYGYTF
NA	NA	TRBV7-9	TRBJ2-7	TGTGGCAGCAGCCTAGAGTACGAGCAGTACTTC	CGSSLEYEQYF
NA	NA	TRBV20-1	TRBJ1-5	TGCAGTGCTAGCGGGGGACTGGGACCCCAGCATTTT	CSASGGLGPQHF
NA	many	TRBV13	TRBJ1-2	TGTGCCAGCAGCTTAAGTATTGGGTCCTATGGCTACACCTTC	CASSLSIGSYGYTF
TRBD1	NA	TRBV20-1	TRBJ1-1	TGCAGTGCTAGTAGAGGACAGGTGAACACTGAAGCTTTCTTT	CSASRGQVNTEAFF
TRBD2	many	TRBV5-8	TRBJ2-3	TGTGCCAGCAGCAATATCGGGGGGACAGATACGCAGTATTTT	CASSNIGGTDTQYF
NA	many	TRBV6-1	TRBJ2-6	TGTGCCAGCACCTCACCGGGGCCCATAATGCCTGGGGCCAACGTCCTGACTTTC	CASTSPGPIMPGANVLTF
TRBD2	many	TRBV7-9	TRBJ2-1	TGTGCCAGCAGCTCGCCGGGACTAGCGGGAGGTAATGAGCAGTTCTTC	CASSSPGLAGGNEQFF
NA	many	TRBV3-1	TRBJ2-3	TGTGCCAGCAGCCAAGCGGGAGCTTCTTCAGATACGCAGTATTTT	CASSQAGASSDTQYF
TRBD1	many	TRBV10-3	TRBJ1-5	TGTGCCATCAGAGACAGGGAGAGCAATCAGCCCCAGCATTTT	CAIRDRESNQPQHF
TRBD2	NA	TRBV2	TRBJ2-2	TGTGCCAGCAGGAGTCTAGCGGGCACCGGGGAGCTGTTTTTT	CASRSLAGTGELFF